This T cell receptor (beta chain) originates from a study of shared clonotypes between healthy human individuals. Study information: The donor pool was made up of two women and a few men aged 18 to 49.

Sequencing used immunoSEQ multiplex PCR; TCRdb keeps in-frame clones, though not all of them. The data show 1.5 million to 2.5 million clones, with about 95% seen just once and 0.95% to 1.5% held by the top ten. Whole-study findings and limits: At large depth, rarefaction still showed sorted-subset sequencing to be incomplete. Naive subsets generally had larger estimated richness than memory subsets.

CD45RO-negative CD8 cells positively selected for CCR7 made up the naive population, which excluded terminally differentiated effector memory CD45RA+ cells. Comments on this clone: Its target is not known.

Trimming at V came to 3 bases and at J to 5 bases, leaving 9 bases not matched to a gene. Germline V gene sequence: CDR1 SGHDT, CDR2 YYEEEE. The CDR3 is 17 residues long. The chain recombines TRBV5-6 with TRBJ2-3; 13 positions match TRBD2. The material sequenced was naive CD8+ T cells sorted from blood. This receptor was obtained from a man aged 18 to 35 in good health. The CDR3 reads CASSSGLAGVIGDTQYF. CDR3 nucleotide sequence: TGTGCCAGCAGCTCCGGACTAGCGGGAGTAATCGGAGATACGCAGTATTTT.